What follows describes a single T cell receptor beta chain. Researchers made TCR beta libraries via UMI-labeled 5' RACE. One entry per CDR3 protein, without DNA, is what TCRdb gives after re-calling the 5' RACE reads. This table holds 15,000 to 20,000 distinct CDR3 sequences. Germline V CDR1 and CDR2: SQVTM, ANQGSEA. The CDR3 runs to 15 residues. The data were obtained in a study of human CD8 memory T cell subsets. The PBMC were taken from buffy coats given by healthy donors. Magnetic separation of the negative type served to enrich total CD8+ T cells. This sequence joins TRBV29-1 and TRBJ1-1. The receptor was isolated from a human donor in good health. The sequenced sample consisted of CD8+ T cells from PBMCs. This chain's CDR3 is CILLGRPSKNTEAFF.